The present entry profiles one T cell receptor beta chain with its context. The trim removed 7 bases at V and 0 bases at J, leaving 5 bases unmatched. The CDR3 totals 14 residues. Germline values: CDR1 SNHLY, CDR2 FYNNEI. This record comes from a study of siplizumab effects on memory and regulatory T cells. The protocol was immunoSEQ multiplex PCR, while the TCRdb copy is restricted to in-frame clones and leaves out a portion. The table records around 100,000 clones, about 90% of them present only once. The sample taken for sequencing was CD4+ T cells sorted from blood. The clonotype originates from a human donor in good health. The chain carries TRBV2 and TRBJ1-1; the match to TRBD1 covers 7 bases. CDR3 sequence reads: CASTGTVMNTEAFF. In DNA, the CDR3 is TGTGCCAGCACCGGGACAGTGATGAACACTGAAGCTTTCTTT.